What follows describes a single TCR beta chain. Sequencing used immunoSEQ multiplex PCR; TCRdb keeps in-frame clones, though not all of them. The table records around 380,000 clones, more than 70% of them present only once. The sample is drawn from a study of blood T cell repertoires in COVID-19. This CDR3 comprises 11 residues. Germline CDR1 and CDR2: DFQATT and SNEGSKA (reference sequence). V lost 1 base and J lost 8, with 8 bases in between. Self-reported history from a screening survey and questionnaire set each donor's cohort. The sequence was obtained from a man younger than 45 who had recovered from COVID-19. The chain uses TRBV20-1 and TRBJ1-2; unclear D gene. Sequences were obtained from PBMCs or T cells enriched from blood (not recorded which). CDR3 bases: TGCAGTGCTAGAGTGGGCCGCGGCTACACCTTC. As protein: CSARVGRGYTF.